A single count supports the clone carrying this TCR beta chain. The antigen is undetermined. The donors were in the approximately 120-subject validation cohort; that cohort was separate from the roughly 700-subject first cohort. This entry comes from a study of cytomegalovirus exposure and HLA in healthy donors. The study's findings and limits: Among TCR sequences, most were rare, though some public TCRs appeared in many donors. A classifier reportedly called cytomegalovirus status with high sensitivity and specificity. The study listed approximately 160 cytomegalovirus-associated TCR beta chains.

The method was immunoSEQ multiplex PCR; TCRdb's version includes in-frame clones alone and lacks a portion of them. This sample has 70,000 to 75,000 clones, with 85% to 95% found just once. The CDR3 is 16 residues long. Per the germline V gene, CDR1 is MNHNY and CDR2 is SVGAGI (reference sequence). V gave up 7 bases and J gave up 2 bases; unmatched junction bases: 12. The material sequenced was PBMCs. J is TRBJ2-7 and V is TRBV6-6, with TRBD2 matching over 9 bases. The sequence derives from a woman aged 18-35 years in good health and CMV-seropositive. DNA for the CDR3: TGTGCCAGCACCACCTTCCAGCGGGAGGAGGCCTACGAGCAGTACTTC. Its translation is CASTTFQREEAYEQYF.